A single sample is the source of the 16 T cell receptor beta chains below, sequenced in a study of cytomegalovirus exposure and HLA in healthy donors. The PCR used 60 Vbeta and 13 Jbeta primers. Measured with immunoSEQ multiplex PCR; TCRdb has only the in-frame clones, and not every one. The data contain around 120,000 clones, 77% of them singletons. The specimen was PBMCs. The receptors come from a human donor in good health.

The chain employs TRBV10-3 and TRBJ1-2; a weak D match, TRBD1 (5 bases). The CDR3 has 15 residues. With 6 bases removed from V and 0 bases from J, the gap between germline ends came to 14 bases. The germline V gene encodes CDR1 ENHRY and CDR2 SYGVKD. The CDR3 DNA is TGTGCCATCAGGGAAAGCAGGACATCTAACTATGGCTACACCTTC. This translates into CAIRESRTSNYGYTF.

About this clone: One end of the junction fails to match germline, which may point to a read error. This chain links TRBV6-1 with TRBJ2-1; TRBD2 aligns across 7 bases. Germline lookup yields CDR1 MNHNS and CDR2 SASEGT. This CDR3 comprises 14 residues. In nucleotides, the CDR3 is TGTGCCAGCAGCGGGAGGCAGGTGTACAATGAGGAGTTCTTC. It translates to CASSGRQVYNEEFF.

This clone was seen just once. The sample holds other DNA sequences that translate to the same CDR3. Here the CDR3 DNA reads TGCGCCAGCAGCCCGGGACTAGCGGGGGTCAATGAGCAGTTCTTC. It is translated as CASSPGLAGVNEQFF. The chain links TRBV5-1 to TRBJ2-1; TRBD2 matches 14 bases. The germline V gene encodes CDR1 SGHRS and CDR2 YFSETQ. V lost 4 bases and J lost 6; bases outside the gene matches: 3. The CDR3 runs to 15 residues.

This clone occurred a few times. The chain joins TRBV5-1 to TRBJ2-7; 10 bases agree with TRBD1. V dropped 4 bases and J dropped 6; count of bases not matched to a gene: 13. This CDR3 contains 16 residues. Germline V CDR1 and CDR2: SGHRS, YFSETQ. In nucleotides, the CDR3 is TGCGCCAGCAGCAAGGAGACCGGGACAGGGGCGGGCGAGCAGTACTTC. Its translation is CASSKETGTGAGEQYF. Complete variable domain (other parts from reference TRBV5-1 and TRBJ2-7): KAGVTQTPRYLIKTRGQQVTLSCSPISGHRSVSWYQQTPGQGLQFLFEYFSETQRNKGNFPGRFSGRQFSNSRSEMNVSTLELGDSALYLCASSKETGTGAGEQYFGPGTRLTVT.

The chain uses TRBV5-1 and TRBJ2-5, with 11 nucleotides matching TRBD1. CDR3 length equals 18 residues. Germline V gene sequence: CDR1 SGHRS, CDR2 YFSETQ. The J segment lost 1 base and the V segment lost 4 bases, leaving 12 bases of the junction unmatched. The chain's CDR3 is CASSGGQGAPQPQETQYF. Written as DNA, the CDR3 is TGCGCCAGCAGCGGCGGACAGGGGGCCCCCCAACCCCAAGAGACCCAGTACTTC.

The J gene is TRBJ1-2, the V gene TRBV19; weak D call: TRBD1 (6 bases). The CDR3 loop spans 13 amino acids. Between the trimmed V and J ends, which lost 11 bases and 4 bases, there was a span of 17 bases. The germline V gene encodes CDR1 LNHDA and CDR2 SQIVND (reference sequence). The CDR3 DNA reads as TGTGCCGGAACCCCTACAGGGATCTATGGCTACACCTTC. Protein product: CAGTPTGIYGYTF.

The rearrangement links TRBV9 to TRBJ2-1; TRBD2 matches at 8 bases. The ends lost 0 bases at V and 3 bases at J; junction bases unmatched: 5. This CDR3 has 16 amino acids. Germline V lookup: CDR1 SGDLS, CDR2 YYNGEE. The CDR3 reads CASSVGSGSSYNEQFF. CDR3 DNA: TGTGCCAGCAGCGTAGGGAGCGGGAGTAGCTACAATGAGCAGTTCTTC.

This chain connects TRBV2 to TRBJ2-6; 7 bases match TRBD2. In germline, CDR1 is SNHLY, CDR2 FYNNEI. CDR3 size: 17 residues. V lost 0 bases to trimming and J lost 7 bases; unmatched junction nucleotides: 9. CDR3: CASSEAGGALGANVLTF. The CDR3 DNA follows: TGTGCCAGCAGTGAAGCGGGAGGGGCGCTTGGAGCCAACGTCCTGACTTTC. Together with reference TRBV2 and TRBJ2-6, the CDR3 gives the full variable domain: EPEVTQTPSHQVTQMGQEVILRCVPISNHLYFYWYRQILGQKVEFLVSFYNNEISEKSEIFDDQFSVERPDGSNFTLKIRSTKLEDSAMYFCASSEAGGALGANVLTFGAGSRLTVL.

The V and J genes are TRBV6-1 and TRBJ1-1; 7 bases agree with TRBD1. CDR1 MNHNS and CDR2 SASEGT come from the germline V gene. The CDR3 contains 13 residues. V lost 6 bases to trimming and J lost 8 bases; unmatched junction nucleotides: 9. CDR3 DNA: TGTGCCAGCAGGACCCGAGGGGGCGCGGAAGCTTTCTTT. Translation gives CASRTRGGAEAFF.

As concerns this clone: One junction end does not reproduce the germline sequence, and a read error may be involved. Here the CDR3 DNA reads TGCGCCAGCAGAGAGGTGACGAAGTGGAACTTT. It encodes CASREVTKWNF. The chain links TRBV5-1 to TRBJ1-1; D not certain. The CDR3 extends over 11 amino acids. Germline loops: CDR1 SGHRS, CDR2 YFSETQ.

This chain links TRBV7-3 with TRBJ1-2; 7 bases are shared with TRBD1. The length of the CDR3 is 13 residues. Germline trimming cut 4 bases from V and 5 bases from J; bases unmatched to any gene: 4. CDR1 and CDR2 from the germline V gene are SGHTA and FQGTGA. The CDR3 bases are TGTGCCAGCAGCTCGGGACAGCTGTATGGCTACACCTTC. It specifies CASSSGQLYGYTF.

This chain uses TRBV6-5 with TRBJ1-1, with 11 bases aligning to TRBD1. This CDR3 is built from 16 residues. The V gene's germline CDR1 is MNHEY and CDR2 SVGAGI. V lost 4 bases to trimming and J lost 5 bases; unmatched junction nucleotides: 9. CDR3 region: CASSSQGTGGMTEAFF. In DNA form, the CDR3 reads TGTGCCAGCAGTTCACAAGGGACAGGGGGAATGACTGAAGCTTTCTTT.

J is TRBJ2-7 and V is TRBV28; weak D call: TRBD2 (5 bases). Germline V gives CDR1 MDHEN, CDR2 SYDVKM. The CDR3 runs to 20 residues. The germline V and J ends were trimmed by 3 bases and 8 bases, with 35 bases remaining between them. CDR3 in amino acids: CASSFWRNFGEGKLDGKQYF. In DNA form, the CDR3 reads TGTGCCAGCAGTTTTTGGCGGAATTTCGGCGAGGGAAAATTGGATGGGAAGCAGTACTTC. The full variable domain, rest sourced from reference TRBV28 and TRBJ2-7, is DVKVTQSSRYLVKRTGEKVFLECVQDMDHENMFWYRQDPGLGLRLIYFSYDVKMKEKGDIPEGYSVSREKKERFSLILESASTNQTSMYLCASSFWRNFGEGKLDGKQYFGPGTRLTVT.

This rearrangement joins TRBV6-1 to TRBJ1-1, with 9 nucleotides matching TRBD1. Germline CDR1 reads MNHNS; CDR2 reads SASEGT. The CDR3 totals 13 residues. Germline trimming cut 6 bases from V and 4 bases from J; bases unmatched to any gene: 3. In DNA form, the CDR3 reads TGTGCCAGCAGATCACAGGGGGCCACTGAAGCTTTCTTT. Translating it yields CASRSQGATEAFF.

Note on this clone: The germline gene is not matched at one end of the junction; a read error may be the cause. V is TRBV7-7 and J is TRBJ2-5; 13 bases are a match to TRBD2. The J call may be mistaken, given a closer DNA end match to TRBJ2-7. The CDR3 has 15 residues. CDR1 and CDR2 from the germline V gene are SSHAT and FNYEAQ (reference sequence). Here the CDR3 DNA reads TGTGCTAGCAGCTCGGGACTAGCGGGAACCTACGAGCAGTACTTC. Its protein product is CASSSGLAGTYEQYF.

V is TRBV5-6 and J is TRBJ1-4, with unresolved D. Germline assignment: CDR1 SGHDT and CDR2 YYEEEE. Trimming took 4 bases from V and 0 from J, leaving 13 bases between them. This CDR3 has 16 amino acids. The DNA for the CDR3 is TGTGCCAGCAGCCCTGCGCCCCTTGCAACTAATGAAAAACTGTTTTTT. Amino acids: CASSPAPLATNEKLFF.